One sample yielded the 5 T cell receptor beta chains listed below, sequenced in a study of shared clonotypes between healthy human individuals. Clones were read by immunoSEQ multiplex PCR, and TCRdb kept only the in-frame ones, dropping some. In the table there are fewer than 350,000 clones, around 87% of which are singletons. Sequencing was done on a sample of memory CD8+ T cells sorted from blood. Subset indicated: CD45RO+ cells pooled with CCR7-negative TemRA cells. These receptors were obtained from a man between 18 and 35 years old in good health.

The rearrangement joins TRBV28 to TRBJ2-3, with 11 nucleotides matching TRBD2. Trimming removed 4 bases from V and 1 base from J; junction bases left unmatched: 7. This CDR3 contains 17 residues. From germline, CDR1 is MDHEN and CDR2 SYDVKM. The CDR3 protein is CASSSRGLAGRTDTQYF. CDR3 nucleotide sequence: TGTGCCAGCAGTTCCAGAGGACTAGCGGGCCGCACAGATACGCAGTATTTT.

This chain links TRBV6-1 with TRBJ2-4, with TRBD1 matching 7 bases. V lost 4 bases, J lost 0 bases, and 3 bases stayed unmatched. Germline CDR1 and CDR2: MNHNS and SASEGT. This CDR3 contains 15 residues. The CDR3 nucleotides read TGTGCCAGCAGTGGACAGGGTCTAGCCAAAAACATTCAGTACTTC. Its protein is CASSGQGLAKNIQYF.

The CDR3, as DNA: TGTGCCAGCAGCTTACGGGTGGACAGGATTAATGAAAAACTGTTTTTT. Its translation is CASSLRVDRINEKLFF. The genes are TRBV7-9 and TRBJ1-4, with 7 bases aligning to TRBD1. Trimming took 2 bases from V and 4 from J; bases not matched to a gene: 7. Per germline, CDR1 SEHNR and CDR2 FQNEAQ (reference sequence). The CDR3 consists of 16 residues.

About this clone: One end of the junction varies from germline; a read error may be responsible. The J gene is TRBJ2-2, the V gene TRBV7-7, with D maybe TRBD2 (7 bases). This CDR3 contains 17 residues. Germline assignment: CDR1 SSHAT and CDR2 FNYEAQ (reference sequence). The CDR3 loop reads CASSVLGGAPGTGELFF. The DNA of the CDR3 is TGTGCTAGCAGCGTCTTAGGGGGGGCGCCGGGCACCGGGGAGCTGTTTTTT. The full variable domain, its missing parts supplied by reference TRBV7-7 and TRBJ2-2, is GAGVSQSPRYKVTKRGQDVTLRCDPISSHATLYWYQQALGQGPEFLTYFNYEAQPDKSGLPSDRFSAERPEGSISTLTIQRTEQRDSAMYRCASSVLGGAPGTGELFFGEGSRLTVL.

This chain connects TRBV6-5 to TRBJ2-5, with TRBD1 matching over 8 bases. The V and J ends lost 2 bases and 5 bases, in that order; junction bases with no gene match: 10. CDR1 and CDR2 (germline): MNHEY, SVGAGI. The CDR3 is 16 amino acids. The CDR3 coding sequence is TGTGCCAGCAGTTACCTCCCGGCAGGGGGCTCGGAGACCCAGTACTTC. It yields the protein CASSYLPAGGSETQYF.